This record covers a single T cell receptor (beta chain). Here immunoSEQ multiplex PCR was the method, and the copy in TCRdb shows in-frame clones only, minus some. The sample contains tens of thousands of clones, around 81% of which appear only once. V shed 4 bases, J shed 4 bases, and the junction held 9 bases outside the gene matches. The CDR3 runs to 15 residues. The V gene's germline CDR1 is SGDLS and CDR2 YYNGEE. None of the glioblastoma patients had an isocitrate dehydrogenase mutation. PBMC were collected before vaccination, two weeks after the third vaccination, and at progression. The entry originates in a study of glioma-infiltrating T cells after dendritic cell vaccination.

The input for sequencing was blood, taken before dendritic cell vaccination. The TCR was taken from a human donor with glioblastoma. V usage is TRBV9 and J usage is TRBJ2-7, with TRBD1 matching 9 bases. CDR3 residues: CASSPWGQGAYEQYF. The CDR3 DNA sequence: TGTGCCAGCAGCCCGTGGGGACAGGGTGCTTACGAGCAGTACTTC.